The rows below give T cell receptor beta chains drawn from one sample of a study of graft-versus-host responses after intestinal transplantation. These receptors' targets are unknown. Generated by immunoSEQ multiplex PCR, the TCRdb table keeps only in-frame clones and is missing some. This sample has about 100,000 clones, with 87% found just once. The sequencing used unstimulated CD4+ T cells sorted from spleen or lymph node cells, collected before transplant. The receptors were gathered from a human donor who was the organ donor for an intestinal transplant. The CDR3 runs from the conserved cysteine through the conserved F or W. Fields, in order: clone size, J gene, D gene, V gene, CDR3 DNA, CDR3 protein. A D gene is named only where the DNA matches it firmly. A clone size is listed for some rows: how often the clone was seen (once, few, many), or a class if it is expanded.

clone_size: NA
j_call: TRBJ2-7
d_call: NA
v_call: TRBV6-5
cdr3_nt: TGTGCCAGCAATACCGGGAGCTCCTACGAGCAGTACTTC
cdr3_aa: CASNTGSSYEQYF

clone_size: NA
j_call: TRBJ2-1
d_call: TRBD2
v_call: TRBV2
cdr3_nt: TGTGCCAGCAGAGGAGTTCAGAAGCGGGGTAACAATGAGCAGTTCTTC
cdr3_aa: CASRGVQKRGNNEQFF

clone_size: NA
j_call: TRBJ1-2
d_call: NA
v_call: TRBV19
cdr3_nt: TGTGCCAGTAGTACCTATGCAGGGAGGGAAGGGTATGGCTACACCTTC
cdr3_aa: CASSTYAGREGYGYTF

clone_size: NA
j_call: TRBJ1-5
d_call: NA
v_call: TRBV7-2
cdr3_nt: TGTGCCAGCAGCTTCTATTATAGCAATCAGCCCCAGCATTTT
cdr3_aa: CASSFYYSNQPQHF

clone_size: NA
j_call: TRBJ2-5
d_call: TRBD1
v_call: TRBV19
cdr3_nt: TGTGCCAGTAGTGCCCACGGACAGGGGGCTAAAGAGCAGTACTTC
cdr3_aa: CASSAHGQGAKEQYF

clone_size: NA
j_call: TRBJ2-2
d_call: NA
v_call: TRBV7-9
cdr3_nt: TGTGCCAGCAGCCGGGATGGGCAGGGCCCAGGGTGGCAGCTGTTTTTT
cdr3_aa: CASSRDGQGPGWQLFF

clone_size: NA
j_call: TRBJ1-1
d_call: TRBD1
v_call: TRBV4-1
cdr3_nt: TGCGCCAGCAGCCAGGGACAGACCATGAACACTGAAGCTTTCTTT
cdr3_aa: CASSQGQTMNTEAFF

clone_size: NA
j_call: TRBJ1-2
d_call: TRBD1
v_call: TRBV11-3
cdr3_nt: TGTGCCAGCAGCGGGCGGACAGGGCCATTCTATGGCTACACCTTC
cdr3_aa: CASSGRTGPFYGYTF

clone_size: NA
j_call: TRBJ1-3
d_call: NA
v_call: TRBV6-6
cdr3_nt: TGTGCCAGCAGTCAAACCAGGACTGGAAACACCATATATTTT
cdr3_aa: CASSQTRTGNTIYF

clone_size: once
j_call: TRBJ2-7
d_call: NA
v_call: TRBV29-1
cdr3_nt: TGCAGCGCTGTCGTTTTACAGGGACCGGAGTACTTC
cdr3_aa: CSAVVLQGPEYF

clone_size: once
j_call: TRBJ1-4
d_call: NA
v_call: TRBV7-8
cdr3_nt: TGTGCCAGCAGCTTCAGGGGCGGACCTAATGAAAAACTGTTTTTT
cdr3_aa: CASSFRGGPNEKLFF

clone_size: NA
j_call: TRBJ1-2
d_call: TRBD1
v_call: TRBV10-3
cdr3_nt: TGTGCCATCAGTGAGGACAGGGACTATGGCTACACCTTC
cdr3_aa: CAISEDRDYGYTF

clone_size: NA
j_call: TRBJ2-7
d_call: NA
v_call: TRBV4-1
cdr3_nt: TGCGCCAGCAGCCGATCACGTGGGGCCCAGCCCTACGAGCAGTACTTC
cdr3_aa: CASSRSRGAQPYEQYF

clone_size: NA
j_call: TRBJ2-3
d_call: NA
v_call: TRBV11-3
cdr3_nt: TGTGCCAGCAGCTTAATCGCCGCGGGTACGCAGTATTTT
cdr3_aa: CASSLIAAGTQYF

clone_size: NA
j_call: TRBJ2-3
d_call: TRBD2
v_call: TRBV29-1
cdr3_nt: TGCAGCGTTGAGCGGGGGGGCGATACGCAGTATTTT
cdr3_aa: CSVERGGDTQYF

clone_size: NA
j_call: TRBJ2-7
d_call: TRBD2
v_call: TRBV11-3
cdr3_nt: TGTGCCAGCAGCTTAGTGGCGGGAGCCTACGAGCAGTACTTC
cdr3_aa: CASSLVAGAYEQYF

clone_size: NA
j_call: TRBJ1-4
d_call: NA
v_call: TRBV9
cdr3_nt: TGTGCCAGCAGCGTAGAGGGCCGGAAGATTGAAAAACTGTTTTTT
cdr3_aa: CASSVEGRKIEKLFF

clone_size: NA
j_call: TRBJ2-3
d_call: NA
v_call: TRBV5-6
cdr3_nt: TGTGCCAGCAGCTTGGTAGATGGGGTGCGCAGTACGCAGTATTTT
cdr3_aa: CASSLVDGVRSTQYF